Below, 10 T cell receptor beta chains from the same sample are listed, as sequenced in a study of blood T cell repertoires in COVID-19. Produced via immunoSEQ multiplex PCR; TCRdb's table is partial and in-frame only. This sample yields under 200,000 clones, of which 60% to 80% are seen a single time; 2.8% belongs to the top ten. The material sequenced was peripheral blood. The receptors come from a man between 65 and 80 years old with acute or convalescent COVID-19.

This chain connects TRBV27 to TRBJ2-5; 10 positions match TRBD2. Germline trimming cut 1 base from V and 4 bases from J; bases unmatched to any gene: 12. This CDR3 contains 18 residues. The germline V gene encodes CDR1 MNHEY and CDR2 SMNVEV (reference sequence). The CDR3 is CASSLFASGGRKGETQYF. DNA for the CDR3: TGTGCCAGCAGTTTATTTGCTAGCGGGGGACGAAAGGGAGAGACCCAGTACTTC.

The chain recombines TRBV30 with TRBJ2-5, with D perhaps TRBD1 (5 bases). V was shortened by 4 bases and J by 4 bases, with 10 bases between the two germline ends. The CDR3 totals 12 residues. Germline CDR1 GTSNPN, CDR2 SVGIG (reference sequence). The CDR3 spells CAWTGFRETQYF. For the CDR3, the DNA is TGTGCCTGGACAGGGTTTCGAGAGACCCAGTACTTC.

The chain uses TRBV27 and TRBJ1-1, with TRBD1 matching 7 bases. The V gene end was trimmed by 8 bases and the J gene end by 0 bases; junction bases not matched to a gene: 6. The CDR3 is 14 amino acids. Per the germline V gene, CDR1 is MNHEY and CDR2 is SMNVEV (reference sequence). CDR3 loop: CASGSGQVNTEAFF. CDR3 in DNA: TGTGCCAGCGGGTCAGGACAGGTGAACACTGAAGCTTTCTTT.

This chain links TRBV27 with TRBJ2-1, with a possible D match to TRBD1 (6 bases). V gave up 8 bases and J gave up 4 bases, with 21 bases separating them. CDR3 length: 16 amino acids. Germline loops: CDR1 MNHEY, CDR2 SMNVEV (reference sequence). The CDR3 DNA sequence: TGTGCCAGCTTCCCGAACCTGGACAGATTATACAATGAGCAGTTCTTC. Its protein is CASFPNLDRLYNEQFF.

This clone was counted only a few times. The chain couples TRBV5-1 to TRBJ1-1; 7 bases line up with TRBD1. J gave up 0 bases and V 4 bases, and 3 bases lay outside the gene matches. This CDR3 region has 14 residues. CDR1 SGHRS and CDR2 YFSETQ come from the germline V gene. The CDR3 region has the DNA TGCGCCAGCAGCCAACAGGGGATGAACACTGAAGCTTTCTTT. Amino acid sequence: CASSQQGMNTEAFF. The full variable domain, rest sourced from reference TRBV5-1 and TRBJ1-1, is KAGVTQTPRYLIKTRGQQVTLSCSPISGHRSVSWYQQTPGQGLQFLFEYFSETQRNKGNFPGRFSGRQFSNSRSEMNVSTLELGDSALYLCASSQQGMNTEAFFGQGTRLTVV.

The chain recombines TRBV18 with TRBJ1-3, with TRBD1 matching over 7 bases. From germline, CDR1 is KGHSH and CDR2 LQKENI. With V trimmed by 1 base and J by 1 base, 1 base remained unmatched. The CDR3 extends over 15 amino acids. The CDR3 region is CASSPQGASGNTIYF. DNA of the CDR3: TGTGCCAGCTCACCACAGGGGGCGTCTGGAAACACCATATATTTT.

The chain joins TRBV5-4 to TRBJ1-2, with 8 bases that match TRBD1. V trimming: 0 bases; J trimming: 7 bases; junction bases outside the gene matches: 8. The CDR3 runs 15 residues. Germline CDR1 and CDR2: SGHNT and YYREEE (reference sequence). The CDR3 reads CASSLGSDRGGGYTF. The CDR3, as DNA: TGTGCCAGCAGCTTGGGGTCAGACAGGGGCGGTGGCTACACCTTC.

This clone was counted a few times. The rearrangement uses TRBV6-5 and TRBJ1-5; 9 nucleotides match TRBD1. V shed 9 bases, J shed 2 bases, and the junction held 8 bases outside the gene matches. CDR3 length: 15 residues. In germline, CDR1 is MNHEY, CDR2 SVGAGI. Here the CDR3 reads CASKTGTGRNQPQHF. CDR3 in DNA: TGTGCCAGTAAAACCGGGACAGGGCGCAATCAGCCCCAGCATTTT.

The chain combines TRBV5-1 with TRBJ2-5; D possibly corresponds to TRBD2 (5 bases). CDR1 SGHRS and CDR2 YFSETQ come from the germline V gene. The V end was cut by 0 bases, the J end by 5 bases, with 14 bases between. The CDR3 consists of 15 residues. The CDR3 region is CASSLAMGGGETQYF. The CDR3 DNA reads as TGCGCCAGCAGCTTGGCCATGGGCGGCGGGGAGACCCAGTACTTC. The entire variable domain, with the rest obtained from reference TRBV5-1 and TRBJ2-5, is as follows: KAGVTQTPRYLIKTRGQQVTLSCSPISGHRSVSWYQQTPGQGLQFLFEYFSETQRNKGNFPGRFSGRQFSNSRSEMNVSTLELGDSALYLCASSLAMGGGETQYFGPGTRLLVL.

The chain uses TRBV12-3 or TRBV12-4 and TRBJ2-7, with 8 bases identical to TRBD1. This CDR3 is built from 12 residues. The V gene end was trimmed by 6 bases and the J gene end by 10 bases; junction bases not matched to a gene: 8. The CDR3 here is CASSRDRRTQYF. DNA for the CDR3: TGTGCCAGCAGCCGGGACAGGAGGACACAGTACTTC.